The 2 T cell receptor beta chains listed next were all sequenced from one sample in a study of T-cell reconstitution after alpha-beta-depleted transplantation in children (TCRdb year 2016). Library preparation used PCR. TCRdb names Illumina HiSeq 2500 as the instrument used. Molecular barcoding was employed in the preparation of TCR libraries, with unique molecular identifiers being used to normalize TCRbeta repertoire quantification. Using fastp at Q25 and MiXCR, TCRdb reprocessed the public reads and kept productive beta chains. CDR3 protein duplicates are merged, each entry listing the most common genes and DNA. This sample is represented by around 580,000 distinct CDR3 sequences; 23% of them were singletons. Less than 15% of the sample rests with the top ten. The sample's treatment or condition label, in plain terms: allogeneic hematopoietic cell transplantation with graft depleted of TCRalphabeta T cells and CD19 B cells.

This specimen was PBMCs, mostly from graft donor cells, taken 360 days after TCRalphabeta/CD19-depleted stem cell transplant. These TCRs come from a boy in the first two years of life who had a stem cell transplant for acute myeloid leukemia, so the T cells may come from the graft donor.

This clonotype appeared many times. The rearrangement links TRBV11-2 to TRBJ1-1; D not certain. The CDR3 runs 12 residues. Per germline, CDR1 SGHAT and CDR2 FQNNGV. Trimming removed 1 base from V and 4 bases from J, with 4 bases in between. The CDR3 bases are TGTGCCAGCAGCTTAGCGGTCACTGAAGCTTTCTTT. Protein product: CASSLAVTEAFF.

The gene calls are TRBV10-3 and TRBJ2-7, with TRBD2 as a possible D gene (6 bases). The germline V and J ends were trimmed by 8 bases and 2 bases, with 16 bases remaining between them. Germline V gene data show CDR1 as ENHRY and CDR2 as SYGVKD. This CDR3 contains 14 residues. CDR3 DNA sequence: TGTGCCATCGGGGGGACTTACCCTACCTACGAGCAGTACTTC. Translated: CAIGGTYPTYEQYF.